The 19 T cell receptor beta chains reported below all come from one sample, sequenced in a study of cytomegalovirus exposure and HLA in healthy donors. A multiplex PCR was run with 60 Vbeta primers and 13 Jbeta primers. Clones were sequenced by immunoSEQ multiplex PCR, and TCRdb holds only the in-frame ones, with some missing. The sample yields 35,000 to 40,000 clones, 70% to 85% seen once. The sequencing input was PBMCs. These receptors came from a man in his thirties or forties in good health and CMV-seronegative.

In its sample, this clone was seen a few times. The rearrangement uses TRBV6-1 and TRBJ2-2; 7 nucleotides match TRBD2. CDR3 length: 18 amino acids. Germline V lookup: CDR1 MNHNS, CDR2 SASEGT. J lost 4 bases, V lost 3 bases, and 14 bases had no gene match. The CDR3 protein is CASSDPFSSGVITGELFF. CDR3 DNA: TGTGCCAGCAGTGACCCTTTTTCTAGCGGAGTAATCACCGGGGAGCTGTTTTTT.

This clone appeared a few times. The genes are TRBV10-2 and TRBJ2-1; 7 positions agree with TRBD2. CDR1 is WSHSY and CDR2 is SAAADI in the germline V gene. The CDR3 length is 14 residues. Trimming cost V 6 bases and J 5 bases; bases outside gene matches: 7. The CDR3 DNA reads as TGCGCCAGCAGGGCTGGACTAGAAAACAATGAGCAGTTCTTC. The encoded protein is CASRAGLENNEQFF.

V gene TRBV18 combines with J gene TRBJ1-5; 8 bases map to TRBD1. Germline V gives CDR1 KGHSH, CDR2 LQKENI. V lost 2 bases and J lost 7; bases outside the gene matches: 10. The CDR3 spans 16 residues. The CDR3 sequence: CASSPSADRVTQPQHF. The CDR3 DNA reads as TGTGCCAGCTCACCAAGCGCGGACAGGGTAACCCAGCCCCAGCATTTT. The variable domain in full, with the rest retrieved from reference TRBV18 and TRBJ1-5, is NAGVMQNPRHLVRRRGQEARLRCSPMKGHSHVYWYRQLPEEGLKFMVYLQKENIIDESGMPKERFSAEFPKEGPSILRIQQVVRGDSAAYFCASSPSADRVTQPQHFGDGTRLSIL.

The chain joins TRBV5-1 to TRBJ2-7; TRBD1 might be the D (6 bases). Between the trimmed V and J ends, which lost 0 bases and 7 bases, there was a span of 11 bases. There are 13 residues in the CDR3. Germline V gene lookup returns CDR1 SGHRS and CDR2 YFSETQ. Here the CDR3 reads CASSLVQGEEQYF. For the CDR3, the DNA is TGCGCCAGCAGCTTGGTACAGGGAGAGGAGCAGTACTTC.

Note on this clone: A junction end diverges from the germline sequence, so it may reflect a read error. V usage is TRBV7-8 and J usage is TRBJ1-2; the match to TRBD1 covers 8 bases. The germline V gene has CDR1 SGHVS and CDR2 FQNEAQ. There are 18 residues in the CDR3. CDR3 protein: CASSSVQPGQDLSYGYPF. CDR3 DNA: TGTGCCAGCAGCTCGGTACAGCCGGGACAGGACTTAAGTTATGGCTACCCCTTC.

Remarks on this clone: Other DNA sequences in the same sample also yield this CDR3. The chain combines TRBV9 with TRBJ2-1, with 14 nucleotides matching TRBD2. There are 16 residues in the CDR3. Unmatched junction bases numbered 2, after V lost 0 bases and J lost 6 bases. Germline-derived CDR1 and CDR2 are SGDLS and YYNGEE. CDR3 sequence: CASSVEGTSGSNEQFF. The DNA of the CDR3 is TGTGCCAGCAGCGTAGAGGGGACTAGCGGGAGCAATGAGCAGTTCTTC.

The chain employs TRBV10-2 and TRBJ2-1, with D possibly being TRBD1 (6 bases). Trimming removed 7 bases from V and 7 bases from J, with 8 bases in between. CDR1 and CDR2 (germline): WSHSY, SAAADI. The CDR3 length is 11 residues. CDR3 amino acids: CASTDRNEQFF. In nucleotides, the CDR3 is TGCGCCAGCACAGACAGGAATGAGCAGTTCTTC.

This chain links TRBV5-1 with TRBJ2-1, with D unresolved. Germline lookup yields CDR1 SGHRS and CDR2 YFSETQ. The CDR3 has 12 residues. V was cut by 0 bases and J by 9 bases, with 7 bases left in between. The CDR3 loop reads CASSLELTEQFF. The CDR3 bases are TGCGCCAGCAGCTTGGAGCTTACTGAGCAGTTCTTC.

The chain employs TRBV5-1 and TRBJ1-1; D might be TRBD1 (5 bases). The CDR3 runs to 15 residues. CDR1 is SGHRS and CDR2 is YFSETQ in the germline V gene. Trimming took off 0 bases at V and 5 bases at J, with 14 bases between the two ends. The CDR3, as DNA: TGCGCCAGCAGCTTGGCCAGGCAGGGTCGGACTGAAGCTTTCTTT. This sequence encodes CASSLARQGRTEAFF.

In this sample, this clone turned up a few times. The J gene is TRBJ2-7, the V gene TRBV28; no firm D call. The CDR3 totals 12 residues. Trimming removed 10 bases from V and 1 base from J, with 11 bases in between. CDR1 and CDR2 (germline): MDHEN, SYDVKM. The CDR3 nucleotides read TGTGCCATCCGAGGTGATTCCTACGAGCAGTACTTC. Residues: CAIRGDSYEQYF.

The chain carries TRBV6-5 and TRBJ1-5; no clear D. The V gene's germline CDR1 is MNHEY and CDR2 SVGAGI. V was trimmed by 0 bases and J by 8 bases, leaving 8 bases between them. The CDR3 runs to 13 residues. CDR3 in amino acids: CASSYSRGEPQHF. The CDR3 DNA sequence: TGTGCCAGCAGTTACTCCCGCGGTGAGCCCCAGCATTTT.

The J gene is TRBJ1-5, the V gene TRBV28; no definite D call. Trimming pared 3 bases from V and 3 bases from J, leaving 12 bases between. The germline gives CDR1 MDHEN, CDR2 SYDVKM. The length of the CDR3 is 15 residues. The CDR3 DNA reads as TGTGCCAGCAGTTTCCTAGACGAGGCCAATCAGCCCCAGCATTTT. Translation: CASSFLDEANQPQHF.

The rearrangement links TRBV6-4 to TRBJ1-2, with 7 bases that match TRBD1. CDR3 size: 16 residues. V shed 3 bases and J 5 bases; nucleotides not matched to a gene: 12. Per the germline V gene, CDR1 is MRHNA and CDR2 is SNTAGT. The CDR3 spells CASSESSQGGRYGYTF. DNA for the CDR3: TGTGCCAGCAGTGAGTCGTCGCAAGGGGGCAGATATGGCTACACCTTC.

The chain joins TRBV5-5 to TRBJ2-5; 14 bases are shared with TRBD2. CDR1 is SGHKS and CDR2 is YYEKEE in the germline V gene (reference sequence). CDR3 length equals 17 residues. Trimming cost V 4 bases and J 1 base; bases outside gene matches: 6. The CDR3 nucleotides are TGTGCCAGCAGCCTCGGACTAGCGGGGGGAATCCAAGAGACCCAGTACTTC. It codes for CASSLGLAGGIQETQYF. Using reference TRBV5-5 and TRBJ2-5 for the parts outside the CDR3, the full variable domain is DAGVTQSPTHLIKTRGQQVTLRCSPISGHKSVSWYQQVLGQGPQFIFQYYEKEERGRGNFPDRFSARQFPNYSSELNVNALLLGDSALYLCASSLGLAGGIQETQYFGPGTRLLVL.

V usage is TRBV7-9 and J usage is TRBJ2-3; D is perhaps TRBD2 (6 bases). The CDR3 totals 15 residues. Germline assignment: CDR1 SEHNR and CDR2 FQNEAQ (reference sequence). The V end lost 1 base, the J end lost 2 bases, and 10 bases lay between the germline ends. The CDR3 loop reads CASSLGRGPTDTQYF. The DNA for the CDR3 is TGTGCCAGCAGCTTAGGGCGGGGACCCACAGATACGCAGTATTTT. The full variable domain, completed using reference TRBV7-9 and TRBJ2-3, is DTGVSQNPRHKITKRGQNVTFRCDPISEHNRLYWYRQTLGQGPEFLTYFQNEAQLEKSRLLSDRFSAERPKGSFSTLEIQRTEQGDSAMYLCASSLGRGPTDTQYFGPGTRLTVL.

This rearrangement joins TRBV5-5 to TRBJ2-1; 10 nucleotides agree with TRBD2. CDR1 and CDR2 from the germline V gene are SGHKS and YYEKEE (reference sequence). This CDR3 is 15 amino acids long. The J segment lost 8 bases and the V segment lost 1 base, leaving 6 bases of the junction unmatched. The CDR3 region is CASSLLASGSDEQFF. DNA for the CDR3: TGTGCCAGCAGCTTGTTGGCTAGCGGGAGCGATGAGCAGTTCTTC.

V gene TRBV7-9 combines with J gene TRBJ2-1; 9 positions match TRBD2. CDR3 size: 17 residues. Trimming cost V 5 bases and J 7 bases; bases outside gene matches: 15. Germline values: CDR1 SEHNR, CDR2 FQNEAQ (reference sequence). CDR3 DNA sequence: TGTGCCAGCAGCCCCACCCAGGGGCGGGGGGGCCCAAATGAGCAGTTCTTC. Translating it yields CASSPTQGRGGPNEQFF.

The genes are TRBV19 and TRBJ1-1; D not resolved. Per the germline V gene, CDR1 is LNHDA and CDR2 is SQIVND (reference sequence). The length of the CDR3 is 13 residues. The V end lost 5 bases, the J end lost 9 bases, and 16 bases lay between the germline ends. As DNA, the CDR3 is TGTGCCAGTAGTGGCCCGCCCGGGGAAAAAGCTTTCTTT. Translation gives CASSGPPGEKAFF.

The chain is built from TRBV6-1 and TRBJ1-1; unclear D gene. Trimming cost V 6 bases and J 1 base, with 12 bases left between them. The CDR3 runs 14 residues. The germline V gene encodes CDR1 MNHNS and CDR2 SASEGT. Written as DNA, the CDR3 is TGTGCCAGCAGGTGGCGGGGTCAGAACACTGAAGCTTTCTTT. Its protein is CASRWRGQNTEAFF.